Each of the 22 T cell receptor gamma chains below was sequenced from the same sample in a study of human gamma delta and Vdelta1 T cells. TCRdb re-identified clones in the PCR reads via CATT. The sample records some 5,000 gamma-chain clones, about 32% being singletons. These receptors have no identified antigens. Input material: Vdelta1 gamma-delta T cells from blood grown in culture (DOT cells). The receptors derive from a human donor in good health.

Of note for this clone: Other DNA sequences in this sample translate to the same CDR3. V usage is TRGV2 and J usage is TRGJ1 or TRGJ2. With 4 bases clipped from V and 1 base from J, the junction kept 4 bases outside the gene matches. The germline V gene has CDR1 EGSNGY and CDR2 YDSYNSKV. The CDR3 runs 13 residues. The CDR3 DNA follows: TGTGCCACCTGGGATGCAAATTATTATAAGAAACTCTTT. It is translated as CATWDANYYKKLF.

By its share, this clone is medium-sized. The J gene is TRGJ1 or TRGJ2, the V gene TRGV9. Looked up from germline, CDR1 is GITISATS and CDR2 is ISYDGTV (reference sequence). This CDR3 is built from 14 residues. V lost 1 base to trimming and J lost 0 bases; unmatched junction nucleotides: 3. DNA of the CDR3: TGTGCCTTGTGGGAGGTATCGAATTATTATAAGAAACTCTTT. This translates into CALWEVSNYYKKLF.

The chain joins TRGV2 to TRGJP2. Germline V gives CDR1 EGSNGY, CDR2 YDSYNSKV. The ends lost 0 bases at V and 7 bases at J; junction bases unmatched: 5. CDR3 length: 14 amino acids. DNA for the CDR3: TGTGCCACCTGGGACGGGCCATTTGATTGGATCAAGACGTTT. Amino acids: CATWDGPFDWIKTF.

This clone has only a few counts. The chain combines TRGV5 with TRGJ1 or TRGJ2. Unmatched junction bases numbered 11, after V lost 0 bases and J lost 9 bases. From germline, CDR1 is VINAFY and CDR2 YDVSNSKD. This CDR3 contains 14 residues. CDR3 sequence (DNA): TGTGCCACCTGGGACAGGCATAGTAATGGTAAGAAACTCTTT. Its translation is CATWDRHSNGKKLF.

In its sample, this clone was seen a few times. This chain uses TRGV9 with TRGJ1 or TRGJ2. The J segment lost 2 bases and the V segment lost 5 bases, leaving 3 bases of the junction unmatched. Germline V CDR1 and CDR2: GITISATS, ISYDGTV (reference sequence). The CDR3 has 12 residues. Here the CDR3 reads CALWAHYYKKLF. The DNA of the CDR3 is TGTGCCTTGTGGGCCCATTATTATAAGAAACTCTTT.

The chain links TRGV4 to TRGJ1 or TRGJ2. This CDR3 has 15 residues. Trimming cost V 2 bases and J 3 bases; bases outside gene matches: 10. Germline assignment: CDR1 EGSTGY and CDR2 YDSYTSSV. CDR3 coding DNA: TGTGCCACCTGGGATGTACGGGAATTTTATTATAAGAAACTCTTT. Its translation is CATWDVREFYYKKLF.

The chain recombines TRGV4 with TRGJ1 or TRGJ2. Per germline, CDR1 EGSTGY and CDR2 YDSYTSSV. Trimming at V came to 5 bases and at J to 10 bases, leaving 8 bases not matched to a gene. The CDR3 is made up of 11 amino acids. As DNA, the CDR3 is TGTGCCACCTGGGTCAAGTGGAAGAAACTCTTT. This sequence encodes CATWVKWKKLF.

Worth noting for this clone: A read error may explain this, as a much larger clone is one base away. The J gene is TRGJ1 or TRGJ2, the V gene TRGV8. CDR3 length equals 12 residues. Looked up from germline, CDR1 is VENAVY and CDR2 is YDSYNSRV. V lost 3 bases, J lost 5 bases, and 4 bases stayed unmatched. The CDR3 bases are TGTGCCACCTGGGATGGTCATTATAAGAAACTCTTT. It is translated as CATWDGHYKKLF.

The chain joins TRGV5 to TRGJP2. V lost 1 base and J lost 3; bases outside the gene matches: 2. Germline lookup yields CDR1 VINAFY and CDR2 YDVSNSKD. This CDR3 region has 14 residues. CDR3 DNA sequence: TGTGCCACCTGGGACAGACGTAGTGATTGGATCAAGACGTTT. Amino acid sequence: CATWDRRSDWIKTF.

This clone was counted only a few times. J is TRGJP1 and V is TRGV9. The CDR3 has 11 amino acids. In germline, CDR1 is GITISATS, CDR2 ISYDGTV (reference sequence). V lost 10 bases, J lost 1 base, and 0 bases stayed unmatched. CDR3 DNA sequence: TGTGCCTTTACCACTGGTTGGTTCAAGATATTT. Its protein is CAFTTGWFKIF.

The V call is TRGV9, the J call TRGJ1 or TRGJ2. This CDR3 has 13 amino acids. The junction had 6 bases not matched to a gene; V was cut back by 4 bases and J by 3 bases. The germline gives CDR1 GITISATS, CDR2 ISYDGTV (reference sequence). The DNA for the CDR3 is TGTGCCTTGTGGGAATTGAGTTATTATAAGAAACTCTTT. It codes for CALWELSYYKKLF.

In its sample, this clone was seen a few times. V usage is TRGV2 and J usage is TRGJ1 or TRGJ2. V lost 10 bases and J lost 0; bases outside the gene matches: 6. CDR1 is EGSNGY and CDR2 is YDSYNSKV in the germline V gene. The CDR3 totals 12 residues. CDR3 coding DNA: TGTGCCACGGGGGGGAATTATTATAAGAAACTCTTT. This gives the protein CATGGNYYKKLF.

This clone was observed a single time. This may stem from a read error, because a much larger clone lies one nucleotide away. This rearrangement joins TRGV4 to TRGJ1 or TRGJ2. With 6 bases clipped from V and 0 bases from J, the junction kept 2 bases outside the gene matches. CDR3 size: 12 residues. Germline-derived CDR1 and CDR2 are EGSTGY and YDSYTSSV. CDR3 sequence (DNA): TGTGCCACCTGGACGAATTATTATAAGAAACTCTTT. Amino acid sequence: CATWTNYYKKLF.

The V and J genes are TRGV8 and TRGJ1 or TRGJ2. Germline V gene sequence: CDR1 VENAVY, CDR2 YDSYNSRV. The CDR3 extends over 13 amino acids. V was pared by 3 bases and J by 6 bases, with 8 bases of the junction left unmatched. The CDR3 is CATWDLASYKKLF. The CDR3 DNA is TGTGCCACCTGGGATTTGGCTAGTTATAAGAAACTCTTT.

This clone was found a few times. The chain joins TRGV5 to TRGJ1 or TRGJ2. The length of the CDR3 is 14 residues. V lost 0 bases and J lost 4; bases outside the gene matches: 6. Germline CDR1 reads VINAFY; CDR2 reads YDVSNSKD. The CDR3 reads CATWDRPIYYKKLF. Written as DNA, the CDR3 is TGTGCCACCTGGGACAGGCCCATATATTATAAGAAACTCTTT.

This chain connects TRGV9 to TRGJP. CDR1 is GITISATS, CDR2 ISYDGTV, per germline (reference sequence). CDR3 size: 16 residues. V lost 0 bases to trimming and J lost 7 bases; unmatched junction nucleotides: 3. DNA of the CDR3: TGTGCCTTGTGGGAGGTGCGGGAGTTGGGCAAAAAAATCAAGGTATTT. It is translated as CALWEVRELGKKIKVF.

The chain combines TRGV3 with TRGJP1. V gave up 0 bases and J gave up 0 bases; unmatched junction bases: 4. Germline V gene data show CDR1 as VTNTFY and CDR2 as YDVSTARD (reference sequence). CDR3 length: 16 amino acids. CDR3 sequence (DNA): TGTGCCACCTGGGACAGGGGCTATACCACTGGTTGGTTCAAGATATTT. Residues: CATWDRGYTTGWFKIF.

This clone was picked up a small number of times. V usage is TRGV4 and J usage is TRGJ1 or TRGJ2. The CDR3 consists of 12 residues. V lost 0 bases to trimming and J lost 12 bases; unmatched junction nucleotides: 8. The germline V gene has CDR1 EGSTGY and CDR2 YDSYTSSV. The CDR3 loop is CATWDGLRRKLF. CDR3 DNA sequence: TGTGCCACCTGGGATGGGCTTAGGAGGAAACTCTTT.

This clone was observed a few times. The rearrangement links TRGV4 to TRGJ1 or TRGJ2. With 4 bases clipped from V and 7 bases from J, the junction kept 10 bases outside the gene matches. This CDR3 is built from 13 residues. Germline CDR1 EGSTGY, CDR2 YDSYTSSV. The CDR3 region is CATWDGQWYKKLF. CDR3 in DNA: TGTGCCACCTGGGACGGCCAATGGTATAAGAAACTCTTT.

This clone was observed a handful of times. The chain uses TRGV1 and TRGJ1 or TRGJ2. TRGV1 is noted as an ORF with a role that remains uncertain. CDR3 length equals 16 residues. The ends lost 0 bases at V and 6 bases at J; junction bases unmatched: 14. CDR3 region: CATWDRGARSAYKKLF. The CDR3 nucleotides are TGTGCCACCTGGGACAGGGGGGCCCGATCGGCTTATAAGAAACTCTTT.

In its sample, this clone ranks as large. This chain connects TRGV5 to TRGJ1 or TRGJ2. In germline, CDR1 is VINAFY, CDR2 YDVSNSKD. CDR3 size: 15 residues. Germline trimming cut 0 bases from V and 4 bases from J; bases unmatched to any gene: 9. The CDR3 region is CATWDRREMYYKKLF. For the CDR3, the DNA is TGTGCCACCTGGGACAGGCGGGAGATGTATTATAAGAAACTCTTT.

This clone was detected only a few times. Relative to the germline gene, one junction end is altered; a read error may explain this. This CDR3 is also generated by other DNA sequences in the sample. This sequence joins TRGV4 and TRGJ1 or TRGJ2. Germline lookup yields CDR1 EGSTGY and CDR2 YDSYTSSV. CDR3 size: 14 residues. In nucleotides, the CDR3 is TGTGCCACCTGGGATGGGCCGGGATATTACAAGAAACTCTTT. It codes for CATWDGPGYYKKLF.